This T cell receptor beta chain was recovered during a study of blood T cells in healthy people across ages. Across the whole study: Capture by template switching was about one barcoded beta molecule per two T cells. General study results and limits: Estimates of diversity drawn from one million T cells were considered underestimates.

Ranging in age from about 6 to 95, the donors were healthy Caucasian individuals from Russia. Through a sample-barcoded 5' primer and a J-beta primer mix, a second PCR was run for roughly 6 to 12 cycles. Carrying 12 random nucleotides, a template-switch adaptor labeled each individual cDNA molecule. One entry per CDR3 protein results from TCRdb running MiXCR on the 5' RACE reads. The table includes about 1.8 million distinct CDR3 sequences, about 50% detected once. Ten or more counts support this clonotype. The antigen remains undetermined. The sequenced sample was blood. This clonotype was sampled from a middle-aged woman in good health.

For the CDR3, the DNA is TGCAGTGCCCCTCTAGCGGGGGGACGAGTCCAAGAGACCCAGTACTTC. As protein: CSAPLAGGRVQETQYF. V usage is TRBV20-1 and J usage is TRBJ2-5, with TRBD2 matching 11 bases. The trim removed 6 bases at V and 1 base at J, leaving 10 bases unmatched. CDR3 size: 16 residues. CDR1 and CDR2 (germline): DFQATT, SNEGSKA (reference sequence).